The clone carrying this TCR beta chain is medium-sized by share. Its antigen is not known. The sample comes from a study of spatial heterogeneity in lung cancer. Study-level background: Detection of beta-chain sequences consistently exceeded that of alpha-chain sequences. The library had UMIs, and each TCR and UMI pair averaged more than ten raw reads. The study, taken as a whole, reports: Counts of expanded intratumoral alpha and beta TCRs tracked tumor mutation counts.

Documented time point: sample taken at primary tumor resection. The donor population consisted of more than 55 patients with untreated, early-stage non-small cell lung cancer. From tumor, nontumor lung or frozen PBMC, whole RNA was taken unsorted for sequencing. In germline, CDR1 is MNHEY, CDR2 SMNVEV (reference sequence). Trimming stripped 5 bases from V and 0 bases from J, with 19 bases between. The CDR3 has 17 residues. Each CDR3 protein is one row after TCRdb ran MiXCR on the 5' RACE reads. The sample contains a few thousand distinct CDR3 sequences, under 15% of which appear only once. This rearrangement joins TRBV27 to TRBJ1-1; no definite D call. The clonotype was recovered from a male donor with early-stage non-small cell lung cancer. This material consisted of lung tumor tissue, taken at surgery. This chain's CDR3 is CASSPPPKASMNTEAFF. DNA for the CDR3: TGTGCCAGCAGTCCACCCCCCAAAGCATCCATGAACACTGAAGCTTTCTTT.